Here is one TCR beta chain with its context. Its antigen is not identified. In the same sample, other DNA sequences code for this CDR3. The sample comes from a study of cytomegalovirus exposure and HLA in healthy donors. Study observations and caveats: Further analysis was carried out later, and it showed several of the most significant clusters appearing linked to common viral pathogens.

The PCR employed 60 Vbeta primers together with 13 Jbeta primers. Measured with immunoSEQ multiplex PCR; TCRdb has only the in-frame clones, and not every one. The profile shows approximately 150,000 clones, 76% of them singletons. Trimming removed 2 bases at V and 4 bases at J, with 14 bases between. Germline V gene lookup returns CDR1 SGDLS and CDR2 YYNGEE. The length of the CDR3 is 15 residues. The chain links TRBV9 to TRBJ2-3, with D perhaps matching TRBD2 (7 bases). Sequencing was carried out using PBMCs. The sequence was collected from a woman aged 35 to 49 in good health and CMV-seronegative. This chain's CDR3 is CASSVGGGRADTQYF. DNA for the CDR3: TGTGCCAGCAGCGTGGGGGGCGGGAGAGCAGATACGCAGTATTTT.